This TCR beta chain was identified in a study of T cell changes during pregnancy in multiple sclerosis. This clone was picked up one time. The CDR3 loop spans 15 amino acids. CDR1 SQVTM and CDR2 ANQGSEA come from the germline V gene. V shed 6 bases, J shed 3 bases, and the junction held 10 bases outside the gene matches. The assay was immunoSEQ multiplex PCR, and TCRdb's table has in-frame clones only and misses some. Of tens of thousands of clones listed, roughly 90% were seen once; the top ten hold approximately 5.7%. This rearrangement joins TRBV29-1 to TRBJ2-3; 9 bases align to TRBD1. The receptor's source is a female donor with multiple sclerosis, enrolled in a pregnancy study. The starting material was CD8+ T cells from peripheral blood mononuclear cells, obtained before pregnancy. CDR3 in DNA: TGCAGCGTAGGGTCCGGGACAGGGATGACAGATACGCAGTATTTT. This codes for CSVGSGTGMTDTQYF.